Shown below are 22 T cell receptor beta chains from a single sample sequenced in a study of OX40 agonist ivuxolimab in advanced cancers. Sequencing was performed with immunoSEQ multiplex PCR; in TCRdb, only in-frame clones are kept and a portion is missing. The sample carries roughly 70,000 clones, roughly 90% recorded once. Here the sequenced sample was CD4+ or CD8+ T cells sorted from blood, taken in a trial of the OX40 agonist ivuxolimab. These receptors were collected from an adult with an advanced solid tumor such as melanoma, head and neck, liver or kidney cancer.

The chain combines TRBV5-1 with TRBJ1-5, with D perhaps TRBD1 (5 bases). CDR1 SGHRS and CDR2 YFSETQ come from the germline V gene. V lost 4 bases and J 6 bases, leaving 11 bases between the germline ends. The CDR3 is 13 residues long. The CDR3 DNA reads TGCGCCAGCAGCCTGGAGGGGTTTCAGCCCCAGCATTTT. This encodes CASSLEGFQPQHF.

The chain has TRBV9 and TRBJ2-7; a possible D gene is TRBD1 (5 bases). Germline V lookup: CDR1 SGDLS, CDR2 YYNGEE. The V end lost 4 bases, the J end lost 2 bases, and 16 bases lay between the germline ends. This CDR3 spans 15 amino acids. The CDR3, as DNA: TGTGCCAGCAGCTTCCCCAGGGAAGTCACCTACGAGCAGTACTTC. It specifies CASSFPREVTYEQYF.

This sequence joins TRBV2 and TRBJ2-2; TRBD2 matches at 7 bases. Unmatched junction bases numbered 6, after V lost 4 bases and J lost 7 bases. Germline CDR1 and CDR2: SNHLY and FYNNEI. The CDR3 is 14 residues long. CDR3 DNA: TGTGCCAGCAGTGTACGGGGGGACGGCGGGGAGCTGTTTTTT. Protein product: CASSVRGDGGELFF. The full variable domain, completed using reference TRBV2 and TRBJ2-2, is EPEVTQTPSHQVTQMGQEVILRCVPISNHLYFYWYRQILGQKVEFLVSFYNNEISEKSEIFDDQFSVERPDGSNFTLKIRSTKLEDSAMYFCASSVRGDGGELFFGEGSRLTVL.

The rearrangement links TRBV5-1 to TRBJ1-1, with D unresolved. The length of the CDR3 is 14 residues. Germline V gene lookup returns CDR1 SGHRS and CDR2 YFSETQ. V was clipped by 1 base and J by 1 base, with 8 bases between them. The CDR3 loop is CASSLFAANTEAFF. CDR3 bases: TGCGCCAGCAGCTTGTTTGCGGCGAACACTGAAGCTTTCTTT.

The CDR3 DNA reads as TGTGCCAGCAGCTTCACAGGGGAAGGCTCTGGGGCCAACGTCCTGACTTTC. Its translation: CASSFTGEGSGANVLTF. The chain combines TRBV7-3 with TRBJ2-6; TRBD1 aligns across 7 bases. The germline CDR1 and CDR2 sequences are SGHTA and FQGTGA. V was clipped by 3 bases and J by 0 bases; unmatched bases: 5. This CDR3 has 17 residues. The entire variable domain, with the rest obtained from reference TRBV7-3 and TRBJ2-6, is as follows: GAGVSQTPSNKVTEKGKYVELRCDPISGHTALYWYRQSLGQGPEFLIYFQGTGAADDSGLPNDRFFAVRPEGSVSTLKIQRTERGDSAVYLCASSFTGEGSGANVLTFGAGSRLTVL.

The rearrangement links TRBV12-2 to TRBJ2-7; TRBD2 is the table's D call and was not checked against the DNA. TRBV12-2 is described as a pseudogene. This CDR3 is 14 amino acids long. Here the CDR3 DNA reads TGTGCAAGTAACCTCCGGGAGGGATCCTACGAGCAGTACTTC. Translated: CASNLREGSYEQYF.

The chain carries TRBV19 and TRBJ2-1; possibly TRBD1 for D (5 bases). This CDR3 region has 13 residues. The V end lost 9 bases, the J end lost 4 bases, and 13 bases lay between the germline ends. CDR1 is LNHDA and CDR2 is SQIVND in the germline V gene (reference sequence). CDR3 coding DNA: TGTGCCAGCGCGCCGACAGTTTACAATGAGCAGTTCTTC. Its protein is CASAPTVYNEQFF. Based on the CDR3 plus reference TRBV19 and TRBJ2-1, the full variable domain is DGGITQSPKYLFRKEGQNVTLSCEQNLNHDAMYWYRQDPGQGLRLIYYSQIVNDFQKGDIAEGYSVSREKKESFPLTVTSAQKNPTAFYLCASAPTVYNEQFFGPGTRLTVL.

The chain employs TRBV11-1 and TRBJ2-6; 9 bases align to TRBD1. This CDR3 region has 17 residues. Germline CDR1 reads SGHAT; CDR2 reads FQDESV (reference sequence). With V trimmed by 6 bases and J by 0 bases, 6 bases remained unmatched. The CDR3 DNA is TGTGCCAGCAGTACAGGGGGCAGAGGCTCTGGGGCCAACGTCCTGACTTTC. The encoded protein is CASSTGGRGSGANVLTF.

This rearrangement joins TRBV6-6 to TRBJ2-7; either TRBD1 or TRBD2 may fit D (5 bases each). There are 15 residues in the CDR3. CDR1 is MNHNY and CDR2 is SVGAGI in the germline V gene (reference sequence). The ends were cut back, 5 bases at V and 3 bases at J, with 17 bases in the middle. CDR3 sequence (DNA): TGTGCCAGCAGTCCGGGACCTAAGGTAAACTACGAGCAGTACTTC. Translated, it gives CASSPGPKVNYEQYF.

The V and J genes are TRBV7-9 and TRBJ2-7; 13 bases agree with TRBD2. The germline V gene encodes CDR1 SEHNR and CDR2 FQNEAQ (reference sequence). V gave up 4 bases and J gave up 6 bases; unmatched junction bases: 3. CDR3 length: 14 amino acids. Here the CDR3 DNA reads TGTGCCAGCAGCTCGCGGACTAGCGGGGGCGAGCAGTACTTC. Its protein product is CASSSRTSGGEQYF.

J is TRBJ1-5 and V is TRBV5-1, with a possible D match to TRBD1 (6 bases). The V end was cut by 0 bases, the J end by 1 base, with 8 bases between. This CDR3 has 15 amino acids. Germline-derived CDR1 and CDR2 are SGHRS and YFSETQ. The chain's CDR3 is CASSLVGASNQPQHF. CDR3 DNA: TGCGCCAGCAGCTTGGTGGGGGCGAGCAATCAGCCCCAGCATTTT.

The gene calls are TRBV7-9 and TRBJ2-6; D remains ambiguous. CDR3 length equals 16 residues. Germline V gene lookup returns CDR1 SEHNR and CDR2 FQNEAQ (reference sequence). Trimming pared 6 bases from V and 0 bases from J, leaving 12 bases between. CDR3 nucleotide sequence: TGTGCCAGCAGACCGACCTCCCTCTCTGGGGCCAACGTCCTGACTTTC. It is translated as CASRPTSLSGANVLTF.

The J gene is TRBJ1-5, the V gene TRBV6-6; 8 nucleotides align to TRBD1. Per germline, CDR1 MNHNY and CDR2 SVGAGI (reference sequence). The V segment lost 6 bases and the J segment 7 bases; nucleotides outside the gene matches: 8. CDR3 length: 14 amino acids. The CDR3 bases are TGTGCCAGCAGGGACAGGGAGGTGGAGCAGCCCCAGCATTTT. Amino acids: CASRDREVEQPQHF.

The chain has TRBV19 and TRBJ2-7, with D hard to call. Germline values: CDR1 LNHDA, CDR2 SQIVND (reference sequence). Trimming removed 4 bases at V and 5 bases at J, with 18 bases between. The CDR3 contains 15 residues. This CDR3 is CASSKGRATYHEQYF. The CDR3 nucleotides read TGTGCCAGTAGTAAAGGCCGGGCTACCTACCACGAGCAGTACTTC.

For the CDR3, the DNA is TGCGCCAGCAGCTTGGCCGGGGAGAGCCAAGAGACCCAGTACTTC. Translated, it gives CASSLAGESQETQYF. This chain joins TRBV5-1 and TRBJ2-5; tentatively, D is TRBD2 (5 bases). V was shortened by 0 bases and J by 1 base, with 10 bases between the two germline ends. The CDR3 has 15 residues. CDR1 SGHRS and CDR2 YFSETQ come from the germline V gene.

The rearrangement links TRBV11-2 to TRBJ2-2, with no clear D. V was shortened by 8 bases and J by 8 bases, with 12 bases between the two germline ends. CDR3 length equals 12 residues. Germline V gives CDR1 SGHAT, CDR2 FQNNGV. The CDR3: CASCLRAGELFF. The CDR3 nucleotides read TGTGCCAGCTGCCTACGGGCGGGGGAGCTGTTTTTT.

V usage is TRBV2 and J usage is TRBJ2-1; D remains ambiguous. The CDR3 is made up of 10 amino acids. Germline values: CDR1 SNHLY, CDR2 FYNNEI. Between the trimmed V and J ends, which lost 6 bases and 5 bases, there was a span of 2 bases. CDR3 residues: CASRNNEQFF. For the CDR3, the DNA is TGTGCCAGCAGGAACAATGAGCAGTTCTTC. The variable domain in full, with the rest retrieved from reference TRBV2 and TRBJ2-1, is EPEVTQTPSHQVTQMGQEVILRCVPISNHLYFYWYRQILGQKVEFLVSFYNNEISEKSEIFDDQFSVERPDGSNFTLKIRSTKLEDSAMYFCASRNNEQFFGPGTRLTVL.

The J gene is TRBJ2-5, the V gene TRBV28; no firm D call. CDR3 size: 14 residues. V lost 6 bases, J lost 2 bases, and 13 bases lay in between. In germline, CDR1 is MDHEN, CDR2 SYDVKM. CDR3 protein: CASSRVGEQETQYF. The DNA for the CDR3 is TGTGCCAGCAGCCGCGTCGGAGAGCAAGAGACCCAGTACTTC. The full variable domain, completed using reference TRBV28 and TRBJ2-5, is DVKVTQSSRYLVKRTGEKVFLECVQDMDHENMFWYRQDPGLGLRLIYFSYDVKMKEKGDIPEGYSVSREKKERFSLILESASTNQTSMYLCASSRVGEQETQYFGPGTRLLVL.

This chain uses TRBV5-4 with TRBJ1-1; D is unresolved. CDR1 SGHNT and CDR2 YYREEE come from the germline V gene (reference sequence). The CDR3 spans 15 residues. V lost 1 base and J lost 0, with 10 bases in between. The DNA for the CDR3 is TGTGCCAGCAGCTTGTCCCCCCGCTTGAACACTGAAGCTTTCTTT. Amino acid sequence: CASSLSPRLNTEAFF.

J is TRBJ2-5 and V is TRBV5-8; D remains ambiguous. The CDR3 totals 11 residues. V was trimmed by 0 bases and J by 5 bases, leaving 2 bases between them. Germline V gene data show CDR1 as SGHTS and CDR2 as YDEGEE. DNA for the CDR3: TGTGCCAGCAGCTTGGCGGAGACCCAGTACTTC. It yields the protein CASSLAETQYF.

The chain links TRBV11-2 to TRBJ1-1, with a weak D call TRBD1 (6 bases). V lost 1 base and J lost 2, with 14 bases in between. The CDR3 extends over 16 amino acids. Germline values: CDR1 SGHAT, CDR2 FQNNGV. CDR3 DNA: TGTGCCAGCAGCTTAGTTATGGGACAACCTAACACTGAAGCTTTCTTT. It codes for CASSLVMGQPNTEAFF.

This rearrangement joins TRBV11-1 to TRBJ2-5; 8 bases are a match to TRBD2. V was clipped by 3 bases and J by 2 bases; unmatched bases: 2. The CDR3 length is 14 residues. The germline gives CDR1 SGHAT, CDR2 FQDESV (reference sequence). The CDR3: CASSFTSGQETQYF. CDR3 sequence (DNA): TGTGCCAGCAGCTTTACTAGCGGTCAAGAGACCCAGTACTTC.